A single sample gave rise to the 23 T cell receptor beta chains below, sequenced in a study of glioma-infiltrating T cells. The iRepertoire nested amplicon-rescue multiplex PCR amplified TCR alpha and beta CDR3s from RNA. TCRdb re-analysed the multiplex PCR reads in MiXCR, keeping a single row per CDR3 protein. The sample contains 90,000 to 110,000 distinct CDR3 sequences, less than 30% of which appear only once. Source material: glioma tissue, nonneoplastic brain tissue, or PBMCs (not recorded which). The receptors here all came from a human donor with low-grade glioma or glioblastoma, undergoing nonglioma brain surgery, or in good health (not recorded which).

Concerning this clonotype: One junction end disagrees with the germline gene, perhaps due to a read error. The J gene is TRBJ1-2, the V gene TRBV20-1; 7 nucleotides line up with TRBD1. The CDR3 contains 12 residues. Germline V gene lookup returns CDR1 DFQATT and CDR2 SNEGSKA (reference sequence). The CDR3 here is CSALQGIYCYTF. The DNA of the CDR3 is TGCAGTGCCCTACAGGGGATCTATTGCTACACCTTC.

This clonotype was found many times. The chain employs TRBV27 and TRBJ1-5, with D unresolved. V lost 6 bases, J lost 3 bases, and 9 bases lay in between. Germline V lookup: CDR1 MNHEY, CDR2 SMNVEV (reference sequence). CDR3 length: 13 residues. CDR3 DNA: TGTGCCAGCAGCGTGTCGCTCAATCAGCCCCAGCATTTT. Translation gives CASSVSLNQPQHF.

This clonotype was seen at least ten times. The chain links TRBV20-1 to TRBJ1-2; the D gene is possibly TRBD1 (6 bases). Trimming left V 7 bases short and J 4 bases short, with 13 bases between. Germline CDR1 reads DFQATT; CDR2 reads SNEGSKA (reference sequence). The CDR3 has 12 residues. The CDR3 coding sequence is TGCAGTGGCGTCGGACAGTCCTATGGCTACACCTTC. Translation gives CSGVGQSYGYTF.

This clonotype has ten or more counts. This rearrangement joins TRBV15 to TRBJ2-1, with a weak D call TRBD2 (5 bases). V dropped 4 bases and J dropped 4 bases, with 8 bases sitting between them. CDR1 and CDR2 from the germline V gene are LNHNV and YYDKDF (reference sequence). CDR3 length equals 13 residues. CDR3 sequence: CATSIRGYNEQFF. CDR3 bases: TGTGCCACCAGCATCCGGGGATACAATGAGCAGTTCTTC.

The chain combines TRBV2 with TRBJ1-3; 8 bases are a match to TRBD1. The junction had 4 bases not matched to a gene; V was cut back by 6 bases and J by 0 bases. The CDR3 contains 15 residues. CDR1 SNHLY and CDR2 FYNNEI come from the germline V gene. For the CDR3, the DNA is TGTGCCAGCAGACTTGGGACAGGCTCTGGAAACACCATATATTTT. This translates into CASRLGTGSGNTIYF. The entire variable domain, with the rest obtained from reference TRBV2 and TRBJ1-3, is as follows: EPEVTQTPSHQVTQMGQEVILRCVPISNHLYFYWYRQILGQKVEFLVSFYNNEISEKSEIFDDQFSVERPDGSNFTLKIRSTKLEDSAMYFCASRLGTGSGNTIYFGEGSWLTVV.

This clonotype was seen repeatedly, ten times or more. The rearrangement uses TRBV2 and TRBJ1-5; the D gene is possibly TRBD1 (5 bases). The germline V gene has CDR1 SNHLY and CDR2 FYNNEI. CDR3 length: 14 amino acids. Deletions cut 4 bases from V and 4 bases from J, with 11 bases between. The CDR3 reads CASSAWGENQPQHF. The DNA of the CDR3 is TGTGCCAGCAGTGCTTGGGGGGAGAATCAGCCCCAGCATTTT.

This clonotype was found many times. The J gene is TRBJ1-1, the V gene TRBV7-3, with TRBD1 matching 7 bases. Germline loops: CDR1 SGHTA, CDR2 FQGTGA. V lost 2 bases, J lost 2 bases, and 8 bases stayed unmatched. CDR3 length: 16 amino acids. The CDR3 protein is CASSLGRQGQNTEAFF. Here the CDR3 DNA reads TGTGCCAGCAGCTTAGGCCGACAGGGCCAAAACACTGAAGCTTTCTTT.

As for this clonotype: At one end the junction does not follow the germline gene, possibly because of a read error. The genes are TRBV6-2 or TRBV6-3 and TRBJ2-1; TRBD2 is a possible D gene (6 bases). This CDR3 is 13 amino acids long. Germline CDR1 and CDR2: MNHEY and SVGEGT. CDR3 in DNA: TGTGCCAGCCGGAGGGATTCATACAATGAGCAGTTATTC. Protein product: CASRRDSYNEQLF.

With regard to this clonotype: This clone may be a read error of a much larger clone one base away. This chain connects TRBV24-1 to TRBJ2-7; D remains ambiguous. The CDR3 is 12 residues long. The germline V gene has CDR1 KGHDR and CDR2 SFDVKD. The CDR3 region has the DNA TGTGCCACCAGCGTGGGCTCCTACGGGCAGTACTTC. This codes for CATSVGSYGQYF.

The table lists this clonotype with many counts. This chain uses TRBV20-1 with TRBJ2-3, with D tentatively TRBD1 (5 bases). The germline gives CDR1 DFQATT, CDR2 SNEGSKA (reference sequence). Trimming cost V 3 bases and J 4 bases, with 5 bases left between them. The CDR3 covers 11 residues. CDR3 sequence reads: CSARTADTQYF. CDR3 bases: TGCAGTGCTAGGACAGCAGATACGCAGTATTTT.

This clonotype was seen ten or more times. The V call is TRBV7-2, the J call TRBJ2-5; D may be TRBD2 (6 bases). From germline, CDR1 is SGHTA and CDR2 FQGNSA. This CDR3 is built from 15 residues. Trimming took off 5 bases at V and 3 bases at J, with 16 bases between the two ends. CDR3 nucleotides: TGTGCCAGCAGCCGTGGGGGGAGCGGAAAAGAGACCCAGTACTTC. Protein: CASSRGGSGKETQYF.

This clonotype came up many times. The gene calls are TRBV20-1 and TRBJ1-3; D uncertain. Trimming shortened V by 2 bases and J by 0 bases, and 5 bases separated the two germline ends. CDR3 size: 13 residues. CDR1 and CDR2 from the germline V gene are DFQATT and SNEGSKA (reference sequence). DNA of the CDR3: TGCAGTGCTAGACAGTCCTCTGGAAACACCATATATTTT. This codes for CSARQSSGNTIYF.

Concerning this clonotype itself: Possible read error: a much larger clone is one base away. The rearrangement links TRBV12-3 or TRBV12-4 to TRBJ1-5; perhaps TRBD1 as D (5 bases). The V gene lost 3 bases and the J gene lost 10 bases, with 13 bases spanning the gap. The CDR3 has 13 amino acids. The CDR3 bases are TGTGCCAGCAGTTTTTATTGGGGCCATCCCCAGCATTTT. Translated, it gives CASSFYWGHPQHF.

This clonotype was observed many times. Compared with germline, one end of the junction differs, possibly owing to a read error. The gene calls are TRBV25-1 and TRBJ1-1; 9 bases fit TRBD1. This CDR3 contains 14 residues. The germline V gene has CDR1 MGHDK and CDR2 SYGVNS. The CDR3 DNA reads as TGTGCCAGCAGTGGGGACAGGGAATTCTCCGCGCACCGTTTT. Residues: CASSGDREFSAHRF.

The chain uses TRBV6-1 and TRBJ2-1; TRBD2 matches 11 bases. CDR1 and CDR2 (germline): MNHNS, SASEGT. Losses at the gene ends were 6 bases for V and 8 bases for J; bases not matched to a gene: 12. CDR3 length equals 16 residues. CDR3 region: CASSRHSGTSGDEQFF. The DNA for the CDR3 is TGTGCCAGCAGCCGCCATTCCGGGACTAGCGGCGATGAGCAGTTCTTC.

Of note for this clonotype: The junction departs from the called germline gene at one end, perhaps through a read error. The rearrangement uses TRBV14 and TRBJ1-1; D may be TRBD1 (6 bases). Germline V lookup: CDR1 SGHDN, CDR2 FVKESK. The CDR3 length is 20 residues. In DNA, the CDR3 is TGTGCCAGCAGTCAAGGGATCCGGGAGGACAGACCGCTAAAGAACACTGAAGCTTTCTTT. Residues: CASSQGIREDRPLKNTEAFF.

Worth noting for this clonotype: A much larger clone lies a single base off, so this may be a read error. The chain uses TRBV4-2 and TRBJ1-1; D is unclear. The CDR3 runs 15 residues. From germline, CDR1 is LGHNA and CDR2 YNFKEQ. Here the CDR3 reads CASSQTVQENTKAFF. In nucleotides, the CDR3 is TGTGCCAGCAGCCAAACCGTGCAGGAGAACACTAAAGCTTTCTTT.

The chain employs TRBV5-5 and TRBJ2-2; perhaps TRBD2 as D (6 bases). V lost 9 bases, J lost 4 bases, and 16 bases lay in between. The CDR3 is 14 amino acids. The germline gives CDR1 SGHKS, CDR2 YYEKEE (reference sequence). The CDR3: CATRDWRSTGELFF. The CDR3 region has the DNA TGTGCCACCCGGGACTGGAGGAGCACCGGGGAGCTGTTTTTT.

This clonotype was picked up many times. V usage is TRBV4-2 and J usage is TRBJ1-4, with TRBD1 identical over 7 bases. There are 17 residues in the CDR3. Trimming took 1 base from V and 0 from J; bases not matched to a gene: 5. Germline CDR1 reads LGHNA; CDR2 reads YNFKEQ. The CDR3 DNA reads TGTGCCAGCAGCCAAGTTCAGGGGGGAGCAACTAATGAAAAACTGTTTTTT. Translated, it gives CASSQVQGGATNEKLFF.

This clonotype was detected many times. The gene calls are TRBV5-1 and TRBJ1-1; no firm D call. The germline V gene encodes CDR1 SGHRS and CDR2 YFSETQ. Trimming removed 0 bases from V and 1 base from J, with 4 bases in between. The CDR3 spans 13 residues. The CDR3 DNA follows: TGCGCCAGCAGCTTGGAAGCGAACACTGAAGCTTTCTTT. Residues: CASSLEANTEAFF. Looking up the rest from reference TRBV5-1 and TRBJ1-1 gives the full variable domain: KAGVTQTPRYLIKTRGQQVTLSCSPISGHRSVSWYQQTPGQGLQFLFEYFSETQRNKGNFPGRFSGRQFSNSRSEMNVSTLELGDSALYLCASSLEANTEAFFGQGTRLTVV.

This clonotype was detected many times. The chain has TRBV28 and TRBJ2-1; D is perhaps TRBD1 (5 bases). Deletions cut 5 bases from V and 15 bases from J, with 17 bases between. This CDR3 contains 12 residues. Germline values: CDR1 MDHEN, CDR2 SYDVKM. CDR3 DNA: TGTGCCAGCAGTGATAGACAGCCCCGAGCGTTCTTC. Encoded protein: CASSDRQPRAFF.

Turning to this clonotype: The junction departs from the called germline gene at one end, perhaps through a read error. J is TRBJ2-2 and V is TRBV7-2; 8 bases match TRBD1. Germline CDR1 and CDR2: SGHTA and FQGNSA. CDR3 length: 17 residues. CDR3 DNA: TGTGCCAGCAGCACACTACCGGGACAGGAGAACGCCGGGGAGCTGTTTTTT. Amino acid sequence: CASSTLPGQENAGELFF.

The CDR3 loop is CASSAQEHYGYTF. The DNA of the CDR3 is TGTGCCAGCAGTGCACAGGAGCACTATGGCTACACCTTC. V is TRBV27 and J is TRBJ1-2; TRBD1 might be the D (5 bases). V was shortened by 5 bases and J by 3 bases, with 10 bases between the two germline ends. The CDR3 spans 13 residues. Germline assignment: CDR1 MNHEY and CDR2 SMNVEV (reference sequence).